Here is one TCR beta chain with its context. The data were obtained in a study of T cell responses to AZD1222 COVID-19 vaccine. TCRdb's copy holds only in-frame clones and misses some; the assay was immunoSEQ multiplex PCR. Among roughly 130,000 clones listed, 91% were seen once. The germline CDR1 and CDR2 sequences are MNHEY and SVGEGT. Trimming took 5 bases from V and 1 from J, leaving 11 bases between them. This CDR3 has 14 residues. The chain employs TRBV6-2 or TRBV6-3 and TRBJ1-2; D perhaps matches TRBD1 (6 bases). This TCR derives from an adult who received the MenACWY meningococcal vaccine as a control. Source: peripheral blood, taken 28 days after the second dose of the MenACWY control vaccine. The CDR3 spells CASSRGHHNYGYTF. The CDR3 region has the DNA TGTGCCAGCAGTAGGGGACACCATAACTATGGCTACACCTTC.